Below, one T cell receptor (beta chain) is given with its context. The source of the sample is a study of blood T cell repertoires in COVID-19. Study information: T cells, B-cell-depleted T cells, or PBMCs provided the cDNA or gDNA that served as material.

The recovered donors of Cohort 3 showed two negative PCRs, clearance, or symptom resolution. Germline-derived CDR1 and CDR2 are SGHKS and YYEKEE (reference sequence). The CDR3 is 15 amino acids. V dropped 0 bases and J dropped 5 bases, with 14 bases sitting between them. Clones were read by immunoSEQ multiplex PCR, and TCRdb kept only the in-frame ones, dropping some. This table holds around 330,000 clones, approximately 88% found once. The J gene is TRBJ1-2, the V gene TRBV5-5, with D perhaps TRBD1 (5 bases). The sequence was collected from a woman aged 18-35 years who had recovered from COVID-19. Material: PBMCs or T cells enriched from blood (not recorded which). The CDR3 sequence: CASSLDAGGDYGYTF. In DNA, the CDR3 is TGTGCCAGCAGCTTGGATGCGGGGGGGGATTATGGCTACACCTTC. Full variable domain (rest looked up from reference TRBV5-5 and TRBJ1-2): DAGVTQSPTHLIKTRGQQVTLRCSPISGHKSVSWYQQVLGQGPQFIFQYYEKEERGRGNFPDRFSARQFPNYSSELNVNALLLGDSALYLCASSLDAGGDYGYTFGSGTRLTVV.